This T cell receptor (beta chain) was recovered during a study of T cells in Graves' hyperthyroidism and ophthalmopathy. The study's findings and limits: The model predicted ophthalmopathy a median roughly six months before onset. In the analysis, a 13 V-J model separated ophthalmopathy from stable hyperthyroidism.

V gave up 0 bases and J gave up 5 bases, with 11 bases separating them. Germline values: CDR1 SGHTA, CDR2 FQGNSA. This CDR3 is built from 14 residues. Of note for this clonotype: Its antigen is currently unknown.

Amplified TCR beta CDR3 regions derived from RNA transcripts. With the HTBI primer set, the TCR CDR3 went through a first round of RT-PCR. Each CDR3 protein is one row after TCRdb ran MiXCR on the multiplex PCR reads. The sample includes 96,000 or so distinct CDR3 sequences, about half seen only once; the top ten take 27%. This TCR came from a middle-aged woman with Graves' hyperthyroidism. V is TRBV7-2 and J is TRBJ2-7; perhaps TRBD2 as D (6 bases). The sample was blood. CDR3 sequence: CASSLAGGRHEQYF. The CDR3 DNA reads TGTGCCAGCAGCTTAGCGGGGGGTAGGCACGAGCAGTACTTC.